This TCR beta chain is drawn from a study of shared clonotypes between healthy human individuals. The method was immunoSEQ multiplex PCR; TCRdb's version includes in-frame clones alone and lacks a portion of them. The sample holds about 2.4 million clones; 90% to 95% are singletons and the top ten take about 0.34%. This clonotype originated in a young man in good health. Some clones in this sample may be carry-over from other donors' samples. Sequenced: naive CD4+ T cells from PBMCs. Subset noted: CD45RA+ positively selected.

This CDR3 is CASIQGGGEQFF. The CDR3 nucleotides are TGTGCCAGTATCCAAGGCGGGGGCGAGCAGTTCTTC. The J gene is TRBJ2-1, the V gene TRBV19; tentatively, D is TRBD2 (7 bases). Between the trimmed V and J ends, which lost 7 bases and 10 bases, there was a span of 14 bases. The CDR3 loop spans 12 amino acids. Per the germline V gene, CDR1 is LNHDA and CDR2 is SQIVND (reference sequence).